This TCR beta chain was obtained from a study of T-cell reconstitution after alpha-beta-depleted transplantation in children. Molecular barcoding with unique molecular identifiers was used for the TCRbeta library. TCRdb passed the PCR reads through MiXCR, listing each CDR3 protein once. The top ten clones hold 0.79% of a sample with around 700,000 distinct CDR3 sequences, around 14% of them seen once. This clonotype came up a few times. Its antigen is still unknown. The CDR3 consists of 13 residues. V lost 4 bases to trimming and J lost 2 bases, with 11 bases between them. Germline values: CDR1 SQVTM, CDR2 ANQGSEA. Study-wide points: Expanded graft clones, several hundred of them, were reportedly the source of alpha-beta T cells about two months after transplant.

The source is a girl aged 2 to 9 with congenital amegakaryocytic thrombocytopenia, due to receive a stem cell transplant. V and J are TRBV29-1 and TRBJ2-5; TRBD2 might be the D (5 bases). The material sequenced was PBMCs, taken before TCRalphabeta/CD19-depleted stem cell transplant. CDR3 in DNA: TGCAGCGTTGTAGTAGCGACGCAAGAGACCCAGTACTTC. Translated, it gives CSVVVATQETQYF.